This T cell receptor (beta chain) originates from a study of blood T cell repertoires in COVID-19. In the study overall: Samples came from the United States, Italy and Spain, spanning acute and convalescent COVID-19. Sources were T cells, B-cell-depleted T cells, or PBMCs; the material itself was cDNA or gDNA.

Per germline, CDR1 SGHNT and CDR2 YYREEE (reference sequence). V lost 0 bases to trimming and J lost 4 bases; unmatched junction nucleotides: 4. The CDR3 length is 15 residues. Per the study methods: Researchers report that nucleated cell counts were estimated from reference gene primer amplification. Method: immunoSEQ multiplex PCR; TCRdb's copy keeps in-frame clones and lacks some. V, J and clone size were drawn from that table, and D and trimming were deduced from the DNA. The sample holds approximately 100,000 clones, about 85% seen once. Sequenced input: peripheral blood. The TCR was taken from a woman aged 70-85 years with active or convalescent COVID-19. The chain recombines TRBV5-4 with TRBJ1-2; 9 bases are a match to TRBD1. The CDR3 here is CASSLDRGPAYGYTF. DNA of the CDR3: TGTGCCAGCAGCTTGGACAGGGGGCCGGCCTATGGCTACACCTTC.